These T cell receptor beta chains were read from a single sample in a study of regulatory T cells in long-lasting Graves disease. TCRdb reanalysed the multiplex PCR reads using MiXCR and keeps one entry per CDR3 protein. The table includes 300,000 to 400,000 distinct CDR3 sequences, 15% to 20% detected once. The same specimen was also included in a second study, on T cells in Graves' hyperthyroidism and ophthalmopathy.

This specimen consisted of peripheral blood mononuclear cells (PBMCs), obtained at new diagnosis, from a patient treated with antithyroid drugs. These receptors all come from a middle-aged man with Graves disease. CDR3s include the opening cysteine and the closing phenylalanine or tryptophan. Each record gives: D gene, J gene, clone size, V gene, CDR3 DNA, CDR3 protein. D genes are given only for firm matches. Size values are once, few and many counts, or a class for expanded clones, and some rows have none.

TRBD2,TRBJ2-3,many,TRBV24-1,TGTGCCACCAGTGACGGACTAGCTACTAGCACAGATACGCAGTATTTT,CATSDGLATSTDTQYF
NA,TRBJ1-3,few,TRBV28,TGTGCCAGCAGTGGGCCTGGAAACACCACATATTTT,CASSGPGNTTYF
NA,TRBJ1-5,many,TRBV2,TGTGCCAGCAGTGAAGCGCTCGGGACTGTTAGTCAGCCCCAGCATTTT,CASSEALGTVSQPQHF
TRBD2,TRBJ2-7,many,TRBV15,TGTGCCACCAGCAGAGAGGCAGGGAGGGACGAGCAGTACTTC,CATSREAGRDEQYF
TRBD2,TRBJ2-5,many,TRBV7-3,TGTGCCAGCAGCTTACGGGGGGGCCTTTACCAAGAGACCCAGTACTTC,CASSLRGGLYQETQYF
TRBD1,TRBJ1-6,NA,TRBV3-1,TGTGCCAGCAGCCGGGGACAGGCGGCTTCACCCCTCCACTTT,CASSRGQAASPLHF
NA,TRBJ1-3,many,TRBV28,TGTGCCAGCAGTTTATTGGGGGACGGAAACACCATATATTTT,CASSLLGDGNTIYF
TRBD1,TRBJ2-7,NA,TRBV5-1,TGCGCCAGCAGCTCAGCCGGGACAGGCAACTCCTACGAGCAGTACTTC,CASSSAGTGNSYEQYF
TRBD1,TRBJ2-1,many,TRBV28,TGTGCCAGCAGTTTACCAGGACAGGGCTACAATGAGCAGTTCTTC,CASSLPGQGYNEQFF
TRBD1,TRBJ1-4,few,TRBV2,TGTGCCAGCAGTGAAGCGCGACAGGGGTTCGGAAAACTGTTTTTT,CASSEARQGFGKLFF
NA,TRBJ1-5,many,TRBV18,TGTGCCAGCTCAGGCACGGGGTTCAATCAGCCCCAGCATTTT,CASSGTGFNQPQHF
NA,TRBJ2-3,few,TRBV12-3/TRBV12-4,TGTGCCAGCAGTTTTGGGGGGCCCCCAGATACGCAGTATTTT,CASSFGGPPDTQYF
NA,TRBJ2-7,many,TRBV12-3/TRBV12-4,TGTGCCAGCAGTTTACGTGGACACATCTACGAGCAGTACTTC,CASSLRGHIYEQYF
TRBD1,TRBJ2-5,once,TRBV6-1,TGTGCCAGCAGACCCGACCAGGACAGGGTGGAGACCCAGTACTTC,CASRPDQDRVETQYF
NA,TRBJ1-5,few,TRBV20-1,TGCAGTGCTAGAGATGGGGGGAAATCTCAGCCCCAGCATTTT,CSARDGGKSQPQHF
TRBD2,TRBJ2-1,NA,TRBV2,TGTGCCAGCCCGACTAGCGGGGGATTGAATGAGCAGTTCTTC,CASPTSGGLNEQFF
NA,TRBJ2-6,NA,TRBV7-2,TGTGCCAGCAGCGCCCACCGGGCCTACCGACCTGGGGCCAACGTCCTGACTTTC,CASSAHRAYRPGANVLTF
NA,TRBJ2-7,many,TRBV12-3/TRBV12-4,TGTGCCAGCAGTTTCACCAGCGCTAGCTCCTACGAGCAGTACTTC,CASSFTSASSYEQYF
TRBD1,TRBJ2-7,once,TRBV5-1,TGCGCCAGCAGCTTGGGGGGGACAGGAATCCCCTACGAGCAGTACTTC,CASSLGGTGIPYEQYF
NA,TRBJ2-1,many,TRBV3-1,TGTGCCAGCAGCCAAGTCCACAGAGAGCAGTTCTTC,CASSQVHREQFF
TRBD1,TRBJ2-7,few,TRBV4-2,TGTGCCAGCAGCCAAGATCCCTTTACGGGACAGGACTCCTACGAGCAGTACTTC,CASSQDPFTGQDSYEQYF
NA,TRBJ1-2,many,TRBV2,TGTGCCAGCAGTCTCGGACAGTACCATGGCTACACCTTC,CASSLGQYHGYTF
TRBD1,TRBJ2-1,NA,TRBV6-5,TGTGCCAGCGGCGAGACAGGGGAATACAATGAGCAGTTCTTC,CASGETGEYNEQFF
NA,TRBJ2-1,NA,TRBV6-1,TGTGCCAGCACCAAAACAGGTGTTGAGCAGTTCTTC,CASTKTGVEQFF
TRBD1,TRBJ1-1,many,TRBV5-6,TGTGCCAGCAGCTTGGTGGGACAGAGGAACACTGAAGCTTTCTTT,CASSLVGQRNTEAFF
NA,TRBJ2-7,many,TRBV18,TGTGCCAGCCGATTTACAGGAAACTACGAGCAGTACTTC,CASRFTGNYEQYF
NA,TRBJ2-4,NA,TRBV9,TGTGCCAGCAGCCCACAAGGGATTGGACTATTACCCAAAAACATTCAGTACTTC,CASSPQGIGLLPKNIQYF
TRBD1,TRBJ2-7,many,TRBV30,TGTGCCTGGGCACCGACAGGGTACTCCTACGAGCAGTACTTC,CAWAPTGYSYEQYF
NA,TRBJ1-5,NA,TRBV6-1,TGTGCCAGCAGCCTGGGGTGGGCTCAGCCCCAGCATTTT,CASSLGWAQPQHF
NA,TRBJ1-4,few,TRBV12-3/TRBV12-4,TGTGCCAGCAGCCAAGCTAGGGAAAAACTGTTTTTT,CASSQAREKLFF
NA,TRBJ1-5,NA,TRBV20-1,TGCAGTGCTGAGGGGCCCTCTTGGCCCAATCAGCCCCAGCATTTT,CSAEGPSWPNQPQHF
TRBD1,TRBJ1-4,many,TRBV2,TGTGCCAGCAAGGGACAGGGGGCAACCTTTAATGAAAAACTGTTTTTT,CASKGQGATFNEKLFF
NA,TRBJ2-7,many,TRBV5-1,TGCGCCAGCAGCTCCTCCCCCGGATACGAGCAGTACTTC,CASSSSPGYEQYF
NA,TRBJ2-1,many,TRBV12-3/TRBV12-4,TGTGCCAGCAGCCCTCGGGATGAGCAGTTCTTC,CASSPRDEQFF
TRBD1,TRBJ2-7,many,TRBV2,TGTGCCAGCAGCCCACTCTTCCCCGGGACAGGGGGCTCCTACGAGCAGTACTTC,CASSPLFPGTGGSYEQYF
TRBD2,TRBJ2-3,NA,TRBV4-2,TGTGCCAGCAGCCAAGATCCTAATGCGGGGGGGTACACAGATACGCAGTATTTT,CASSQDPNAGGYTDTQYF
TRBD2,TRBJ2-7,many,TRBV18,TGTGCCAGCTCACCTACGGGACTAGCGGGGGCCGAGCAGTACTTC,CASSPTGLAGAEQYF
TRBD1,TRBJ1-2,many,TRBV3-1,TGTGCCAGCAGCCAAGTAGAGGGGGCAGGTGGCTACACCTTC,CASSQVEGAGGYTF
TRBD2,TRBJ2-5,many,TRBV5-4,TGTGCCAGCAGCTCAGAAGCGGGGAAGGAGACCCAGTACTTC,CASSSEAGKETQYF
TRBD2,TRBJ2-5,few,TRBV9,TGTGCCAGCAGCGCGCGGGGGGGGGCCTACGAGACCCAGTACTTC,CASSARGGAYETQYF
NA,TRBJ1-2,few,TRBV5-4,TGTGCCAGCAACTTGCCGGGCCTTGGCTACACCTTC,CASNLPGLGYTF
NA,TRBJ2-6,many,TRBV5-1,TGCGCCAGCAGCTTGCCAGGGACTGGGGCCAACGTCCTGACTTTC,CASSLPGTGANVLTF
TRBD1,TRBJ2-1,few,TRBV7-2,TGTGCCAGCAGGCGACAGGGGGGGCATGAGCAGTTCTTC,CASRRQGGHEQFF